This TCR beta chain emerged from a study of OX40 agonist ivuxolimab in advanced cancers. At the level of the study: The dose-escalation cohort was roughly 84% male, with a mean age of 60 years, ranging about 23 to 90. Overall study findings and caveats: Compared with CD4+, CD8+ T cells on average had more expanded clones.

Assay: immunoSEQ multiplex PCR; the TCRdb copy retains only in-frame clones and omits some. This sample has around 59,000 clones, with approximately 86% found just once. Per the germline V gene, CDR1 is KGHSH and CDR2 is LQKENI. J gave up 8 bases and V 2 bases, and 6 bases lay outside the gene matches. The CDR3 spans 14 residues. A remark on this clone: Its antigen is unidentified.

The specimen was CD4+ or CD8+ T cells sorted from blood, collected in a trial of the OX40 agonist ivuxolimab. The V call is TRBV18, the J call TRBJ2-1; TRBD2 agrees at 7 bases. The TCR was taken from an adult with an advanced solid tumor such as melanoma, head and neck, liver or kidney cancer. The CDR3 here is CASSPSLTSDEQFF. For the CDR3, the DNA is TGTGCCAGCTCACCATCCCTCACTAGCGATGAGCAGTTCTTC. Drawing the rest from reference TRBV18 and TRBJ2-1, the complete variable domain is NAGVMQNPRHLVRRRGQEARLRCSPMKGHSHVYWYRQLPEEGLKFMVYLQKENIIDESGMPKERFSAEFPKEGPSILRIQQVVRGDSAAYFCASSPSLTSDEQFFGPGTRLTVL.